The rows below give T cell receptor beta chains drawn from one sample of a study of cytomegalovirus exposure and HLA in healthy donors. Sequencing used immunoSEQ multiplex PCR; TCRdb keeps in-frame clones, though not all of them. This table holds about 190,000 clones, approximately 80% found once. Specimen: PBMCs. The origin of the receptors is a male donor in good health and CMV-seronegative. Both conserved end residues are trimmed from each CDR3. The D gene is left open where the match is weak.

- | TRBJ2-7 | 10 | TRBV29-1 | SVQRTGIEQY
TRBD2 | TRBJ2-3 | 15 | TRBV7-9 | ASRTGTSGRNTDTQY
- | TRBJ2-2 | 12 | TRBV28 | ASSLRGSGGELF
TRBD2 | TRBJ2-2 | 19 | TRBV4-2 | ASSQASSDGGLAGNTGELF
TRBD2 | TRBJ2-4 | 12 | TRBV7-9 | ASTSMGGRDIQY
- | TRBJ1-2 | 12 | TRBV5-8 | ASSLGQEVGGYT
TRBD1 | TRBJ2-3 | 13 | TRBV7-7 | ASSSGTGNTDTQY
TRBD1 | TRBJ2-7 | 14 | TRBV5-1 | ASSLALAGGINEQY
- | TRBJ2-1 | 11 | TRBV5-1 | ASSASSYNEQF
- | TRBJ2-2 | 14 | TRBV5-1 | ASSLPSGRGTGELF
- | TRBJ2-1 | 13 | TRBV7-3 | ASSAQGNFPNEQF
- | TRBJ1-4 | 12 | TRBV29-1 | SVRGQTPNEKLF
- | TRBJ1-2 | 14 | TRBV4-3 | ASSQADSEVNYGYT
- | TRBJ2-7 | 14 | TRBV7-2 | ASSSPRGLFPNEQY
- | TRBJ1-2 | 11 | TRBV6-5 | ASTRTGEDGYP
- | TRBJ1-2 | 10 | TRBV5-5 | ATATRDYGYT
- | TRBJ1-4 | 11 | TRBV25-1 | ASSTGPGEKLF
TRBD1 | TRBJ2-1 | 13 | TRBV7-3 | ASSSPGQGVNEQF
TRBD1 | TRBJ2-3 | 16 | TRBV5-7 | ASSARDREPHSTDTQY
TRBD1 | TRBJ2-7 | 12 | TRBV7-6 | ASSAGTGAYEQY
TRBD1 | TRBJ1-1 | 11 | TRBV6-6 | ASSYVTGFEAF
- | TRBJ2-3 | 13 | TRBV5-4 | ASSPSGGRTDTQY
- | TRBJ1-3 | 10 | TRBV4-1 | ASSQVGNTIY
- | TRBJ2-7 | 11 | TRBV2 | ASSSGPPGEQY
TRBD1 | TRBJ1-6 | 13 | TRBV7-6 | ASSLVRGRNSPLH
- | TRBJ2-2 | 13 | TRBV2 | ASTVDSSNTGELF
- | TRBJ1-2 | 12 | TRBV25-1 | ASSPPGRNYGYT
TRBD1 | TRBJ1-1 | 17 | TRBV7-2 | ASSATTGTGTGLVCEAF
TRBD1 | TRBJ1-1 | 13 | TRBV5-1 | ASSSTGGLNTEAF
TRBD2 | TRBJ2-3 | 17 | TRBV7-2 | ASSLGLAGGRGGTDTQY
TRBD2 | TRBJ2-7 | 13 | TRBV9 | ASSVGPTSEYEQY
- | TRBJ2-7 | 14 | TRBV11-2 | ASSLVFADRRYEQY
TRBD1 | TRBJ2-2 | 13 | TRBV7-2 | ASSLGTGGPGELF
- | TRBJ1-5 | 14 | TRBV28 | ASSSPRQTVNQPQH
- | TRBJ2-3 | 12 | TRBV9 | ASKKGGKTDTQY
- | TRBJ2-7 | 14 | TRBV5-4 | ASSNPDIGAAYEQY
TRBD1 | TRBJ2-3 | 12 | TRBV19 | ASSTGQGTDTQY
- | TRBJ1-6 | 12 | TRBV14 | ASRPRRDNSPLH
TRBD2 | TRBJ2-7 | 12 | TRBV7-2 | ASSSLAGVYEQY
TRBD2 | TRBJ2-5 | 16 | TRBV6-1 | ASSVSTSGGAVFETQY